These 19 T cell receptor beta chains were all obtained from the same sample, sequenced in a study of early T cells in non-severe SARS-CoV-2 infection. TCRdb recomputed calls from the 5' RACE reads with MiXCR, one row per CDR3 protein. The table has around 35,000 distinct CDR3 sequences, about 6% seen once. Sequencing input: whole blood. All receptors derive from an adult who was a healthcare worker with PCR-confirmed SARS-CoV-2 infection or an uninfected control (not recorded which).

This clonotype has ten or more counts. This chain connects TRBV7-3 to TRBJ2-2; 7 bases are shared with TRBD1. The CDR3 is 19 amino acids. CDR1 is SGHTA and CDR2 is FQGTGA in the germline V gene. After removal of 1 base from V and 2 bases from J, the junction contained 13 bases not matched to a gene. CDR3 bases: TGTGCCAGCAGCTTAAATCCCATGGCTACAGGGGAAAACACCGGGGAGCTGTTTTTT. Its protein is CASSLNPMATGENTGELFF.

This clonotype was detected many times. The gene calls are TRBV5-5 and TRBJ2-7; D possibly uses TRBD1 or TRBD2 (7 bases each). From germline, CDR1 is SGHKS and CDR2 YYEKEE (reference sequence). The CDR3 sequence is 15 residues long. V was shortened by 4 bases and J by 6 bases, with 20 bases between the two germline ends. The CDR3 sequence: CASSPNDREGAEQYF. CDR3 nucleotide sequence: TGTGCCAGCAGCCCTAACGACAGGGAGGGTGCCGAGCAGTACTTC.

This clonotype occurred a few times. This sequence joins TRBV24-1 and TRBJ2-2, with D maybe TRBD1 (6 bases). With 3 bases removed from V and 3 bases from J, the gap between germline ends came to 10 bases. This CDR3 contains 15 residues. Germline assignment: CDR1 KGHDR and CDR2 SFDVKD. CDR3 DNA: TGTGCCACCAGTGATCCCCGACAGGACACCGGGGAGCTGTTTTTT. Translation: CATSDPRQDTGELFF.

Only a few counts were recorded for this clonotype. The chain joins TRBV4-1 to TRBJ2-5; D could derive from TRBD1 or TRBD2 (5 bases each). Germline V CDR1 and CDR2: MGHRA, YSYEKL. Trimming shortened V by 8 bases and J by 3 bases, and 16 bases separated the two germline ends. The CDR3 consists of 14 residues. The CDR3 is CASGSIGGEETQYF. Written as DNA, the CDR3 is TGCGCCAGCGGATCCATTGGGGGAGAAGAGACCCAGTACTTC.

This clonotype was counted at least ten times. In nucleotides, the CDR3 is TGCAGTGCTAGTCCGACTAGCGGGAGATCAGATACGCAGTATTTT. The encoded protein is CSASPTSGRSDTQYF. The chain joins TRBV20-1 to TRBJ2-3; 12 positions match TRBD2. V was pared by 3 bases and J by 4 bases, with 5 bases of the junction left unmatched. The germline V gene encodes CDR1 DFQATT and CDR2 SNEGSKA (reference sequence). CDR3 size: 15 residues.

This clonotype was counted only a few times. The chain links TRBV6-5 to TRBJ2-3, with no clear D. The germline V gene has CDR1 MNHEY and CDR2 SVGAGI. The length of the CDR3 is 15 residues. V was cut by 5 bases and J by 0 bases, with 12 bases left in between. The CDR3 DNA reads as TGTGCCAGCAGTGACATGCTAGGGAGCACAGATACGCAGTATTTT. It translates to CASSDMLGSTDTQYF.

This clonotype was counted many times. The genes are TRBV5-4 and TRBJ2-7, with D maybe TRBD1 (5 bases). Per germline, CDR1 SGHNT and CDR2 YYREEE (reference sequence). The V gene lost 4 bases and the J gene lost 6 bases, with 11 bases spanning the gap. This CDR3 spans 12 amino acids. CDR3 residues: CASSPQGSEQYF. The CDR3 DNA follows: TGTGCCAGCAGCCCGCAGGGCAGCGAGCAGTACTTC.

This clonotype was counted ten times or more. The chain employs TRBV24-1 and TRBJ2-6; unclear D gene. CDR3 size: 15 residues. Trimming pared 3 bases from V and 0 bases from J, leaving 5 bases between. Germline CDR1 and CDR2: KGHDR and SFDVKD. The CDR3 bases are TGTGCCACCAGTGATGCCAGCTCTGGGGCCAACGTCCTGACTTTC. Protein product: CATSDASSGANVLTF.

This clonotype was counted at least ten times. This chain connects TRBV28 to TRBJ2-7; TRBD2 might be the D (6 bases). This CDR3 region has 12 residues. Germline assignment: CDR1 MDHEN and CDR2 SYDVKM. The V and J ends lost 4 bases and 3 bases respectively, with 7 bases between them. This chain's CDR3 is CASSSGVYEQYF. In DNA form, the CDR3 reads TGTGCCAGCAGTTCGGGAGTCTACGAGCAGTACTTC.

V is TRBV9 and J is TRBJ2-7; D is perhaps TRBD1 (6 bases). V was clipped by 0 bases and J by 2 bases, with 12 bases between them. The germline V gene has CDR1 SGDLS and CDR2 YYNGEE. The CDR3 spans 15 residues. The DNA of the CDR3 is TGTGCCAGCAGCGTAGGAACAGGGAGCCCCTACGAGCAGTACTTC. Amino acids: CASSVGTGSPYEQYF.

This clonotype occurred many times. The chain carries TRBV7-6 and TRBJ2-6; no firm D call. V was clipped by 4 bases and J by 3 bases, with 4 bases between them. The CDR3 covers 13 residues. Germline-derived CDR1 and CDR2 are SGHVS and FNYEAQ. The CDR3 loop is CASSSSGANVLTF. CDR3 bases: TGTGCCAGCAGCTCCAGTGGGGCCAACGTCCTGACTTTC. Using reference TRBV7-6 and TRBJ2-6 for the parts outside the CDR3, the full variable domain is GAGVSQSPRYKVTKRGQDVALRCDPISGHVSLYWYRQALGQGPEFLTYFNYEAQQDKSGLPNDRFSAERPEGSISTLTIQRTEQRDSAMYRCASSSSGANVLTFGAGSRLTVL.

The sample holds many counts of this clonotype. This chain connects TRBV24-1 to TRBJ2-3; D is uncertain. Between the trimmed V and J ends, which lost 7 bases and 3 bases, there was a span of 13 bases. This CDR3 contains 14 residues. CDR1 and CDR2 from the germline V gene are KGHDR and SFDVKD. The CDR3 nucleotides are TGTGCCACCAGCCGGACCGCAGGAACAGATACGCAGTATTTT. Translating it yields CATSRTAGTDTQYF.

This clonotype was found a few times. This chain uses TRBV6-6 with TRBJ2-7; a possible D gene is TRBD1 (7 bases). Germline V gene data show CDR1 as MNHNY and CDR2 as SVGAGI (reference sequence). The V end lost 5 bases, the J end lost 6 bases, and 17 bases lay between the germline ends. There are 14 residues in the CDR3. The CDR3 here is CASSPGGGGREQYF. The CDR3, as DNA: TGTGCCAGCAGTCCCGGTGGAGGGGGCCGCGAGCAGTACTTC.

The genes are TRBV5-6 and TRBJ2-5; 7 bases line up with TRBD1. After removal of 4 bases from V and 5 bases from J, the junction contained 11 bases not matched to a gene. CDR1 and CDR2 (germline): SGHDT, YYEEEE. CDR3 length equals 15 residues. The CDR3: CASSQSGTASETQYF. The CDR3 coding sequence is TGTGCCAGCAGCCAGTCCGGGACAGCCAGCGAGACCCAGTACTTC.

This clonotype was recorded many times. The gene calls are TRBV19 and TRBJ2-3; D call uncertain. The CDR3 totals 14 residues. The germline V gene encodes CDR1 LNHDA and CDR2 SQIVND (reference sequence). V was cut by 3 bases and J by 2 bases, with 9 bases left in between. CDR3 sequence: CASSILGNTDTQYF. The CDR3 nucleotides are TGTGCCAGTAGTATCCTAGGAAACACAGATACGCAGTATTTT.

In this sample, this clonotype turned up many times. The chain links TRBV7-2 to TRBJ2-1, with 7 positions matching TRBD2. Trimming took 2 bases from V and 3 from J; bases not matched to a gene: 4. The CDR3 spans 15 residues. Per the germline V gene, CDR1 is SGHTA and CDR2 is FQGNSA. The CDR3 spells CASSLLAANYNEQFF. CDR3 nucleotide sequence: TGTGCCAGCAGCTTACTAGCGGCCAACTACAATGAGCAGTTCTTC.

This clonotype was observed many times. This rearrangement joins TRBV9 to TRBJ1-1; the match to TRBD1 covers 8 bases. The CDR3 contains 15 residues. From germline, CDR1 is SGDLS and CDR2 YYNGEE. V was pared by 0 bases and J by 8 bases, with 9 bases of the junction left unmatched. CDR3 sequence (DNA): TGTGCCAGCAGCGTAGAAACAGGGGGTCTTTCGGAAGCTTTCTTT. Translated, it gives CASSVETGGLSEAFF.

This clonotype was picked up many times. V and J are TRBV20-1 and TRBJ2-3; weak D call: TRBD2 (6 bases). The CDR3 consists of 15 residues. Per germline, CDR1 DFQATT and CDR2 SNEGSKA (reference sequence). V lost 6 bases to trimming and J lost 8 bases, with 24 bases between them. Written as DNA, the CDR3 is TGCAGTGCCCCTATGCGGGACTCTCCACGCGGTACGCAGTATTTT. It codes for CSAPMRDSPRGTQYF.

In its sample, this clonotype was seen many times. The chain uses TRBV9 and TRBJ2-7; D gene unclear. Germline loops: CDR1 SGDLS, CDR2 YYNGEE. V dropped 0 bases and J dropped 3 bases, with 10 bases sitting between them. The CDR3 has 14 residues. Here the CDR3 reads CASSVDGSYYEQYF. CDR3 coding DNA: TGTGCCAGCAGCGTAGACGGGTCCTACTACGAGCAGTACTTC. The whole variable domain, filled in from reference TRBV9 and TRBJ2-7, reads DSGVTQTPKHLITATGQRVTLRCSPRSGDLSVYWYQQSLDQGLQFLIQYYNGEERAKGNILERFSAQQFPDLHSELNLSSLELGDSALYFCASSVDGSYYEQYFGPGTRLTVT.